This T cell receptor beta chain is drawn from a study of PD-1 blockade in mismatch repair-deficient tumors. Study-level background: Patients had about a dozen mismatch repair-deficient cancer types, all previously treated and progressing.

TCRs were sequenced from three patients responding to pembrolizumab. Using immunoSEQ multiplex PCR, the repertoire was profiled, and TCRdb retains in-frame clones only, with some absent. This table holds roughly 53,000 clones, roughly 80% found once. The specimen was peripheral blood, collected 4 weeks after starting pembrolizumab. The clonotype originates from an adult with mismatch repair-deficient cancer.

In DNA, the CDR3 is TGCGCCAGCAGCCAAGCGGGAGCAATCCAAGAGACCCAGTACTTC. It yields the protein CASSQAGAIQETQYF. This rearrangement joins TRBV4-3 to TRBJ2-5; a weak D match, TRBD2 (6 bases). Trimming left V 1 base short and J 1 base short, with 10 bases between. Germline V gene sequence: CDR1 LGHNA, CDR2 YSLEER. This CDR3 is built from 15 residues.